In its sample, the clone carrying this TCR beta chain was seen many times. The data were obtained in a study of T cells in Graves' hyperthyroidism and ophthalmopathy. The ends lost 6 bases at V and 5 bases at J; junction bases unmatched: 3. The CDR3 spans 12 residues. Germline V gene sequence: CDR1 WSHSY, CDR2 SAAADI. Researchers took RNA transcripts and amplified the TCR beta CDR3 regions from them. The study used the HTBI primer set for a first-round RT-PCR of the TCR CDR3. MiXCR was run by TCRdb on the multiplex PCR reads, yielding one entry per CDR3 protein. The sample has approximately 370,000 distinct CDR3 sequences, approximately 17% seen once; the top ten hold around 35%.

The rearrangement links TRBV10-2 to TRBJ1-1, with 7 bases fitting TRBD1. The sample taken for sequencing was blood. This sequence originates from a woman under 40 with Graves' hyperthyroidism that later progressed to Graves' ophthalmopathy. The CDR3 is CASREQGTEAFF. The DNA of the CDR3 is TGCGCCAGCAGGGAACAGGGGACTGAAGCTTTCTTT.